Sequencing of this T cell receptor beta chain was carried out in a study of cytomegalovirus exposure and HLA in healthy donors. This clone was seen a single time. Its antigen is as yet unknown. Germline CDR1 SGHRS, CDR2 YFSETQ. CDR3 length equals 14 residues. Trimming left V 4 bases short and J 4 bases short, with 13 bases between. Study-level findings and limits: It was reported that TCR beta sequences correctly inferred the HLA-A and HLA-B alleles for most subjects. The study listed some 160 cytomegalovirus-associated TCR beta chains. TCR sequences were mostly rare, though some public TCRs occurred in many donors.

The PCR ran on 60 Vbeta and 13 Jbeta primers. Measured with immunoSEQ multiplex PCR; TCRdb has only the in-frame clones, and not every one. Of more than 80,000 clones in the sample, around four fifths were seen once. The rearrangement uses TRBV5-1 and TRBJ2-3, with D perhaps TRBD1 (6 bases). Material for sequencing was PBMCs. The receptor was isolated from a woman in her thirties or forties in good health and CMV-seropositive. Here the CDR3 reads CASSPQGPADTQYF. The CDR3 DNA reads as TGCGCCAGCAGCCCCCAGGGGCCCGCAGATACGCAGTATTTT.